The source of this T cell receptor (beta chain) is a study of CD8 T cells in Susac syndrome (dated by TCRdb to between 2018 and 2020). For the study in its entirety: Among the Susac syndrome patients who were sequenced, clinically active disease was present in more than 5 and clinical remission was observed in about eight. At blood withdrawal, Susac syndrome patients were either therapy-naive, taking corticosteroids (in some cases with IVIg as well), or taking IVIg alone. The study used repertoire sequencing to test whether antigen drove CD8+ T cell activation and differentiation in Susac syndrome. Study-level results and caveats: The number of individuals in the TCR sequencing and HLA analysis was acknowledged as relatively small. The CD4+ T cell repertoire of patients with Susac syndrome showed no detectable clonal expansion.

The germline V gene (reference sequence) specifies MNHNY as CDR1 and SVGAGI as CDR2. The CDR3 holds 15 amino acids from the cysteine to the phenylalanine. Only the CDR3 part of the read is kept: 45 bases, read in frame from the first base. V was cut back by 6 bases and J by 1 base, leaving a gap of 16 bases between them. RNA was extracted using the RNeasy kit, and about 0.5 to 1 ug of the RNA was reverse transcribed with random hexamers. The immunoSEQ multiplex PCR assay, which covers 54 Vbeta and 13 Jbeta segments, was used to amplify TCR beta CDR3 regions. PCR amplification bias was corrected by using a synthetic template baseline for primer optimization and computational correction. The published analysis was carried out like this. Reads were annotated to V, D and J genes according to IMGT and were analyzed with immunoSEQ Analyzer, with only productive sequences retained. Clonality was computed as one minus Shannon entropy normalized by log2 of the number of productive unique sequences. For each patient and control, public and private clones were evaluated among the 100 most prevalent clones. Susac-specific clones were defined as absent from healthy and MS cohorts, over a thousand published viral clones and other ImmuneACCESS disease sequences. Clones were called with MiXCR by TCRdb after fastp trimmed the public reads at Q25, and only in-frame beta chains were retained. Every entry covers one CDR3 protein and lists the most common genes and DNA from its rows. The V and J calls were not made by the authors but by TCRdb's processing. The sample yields under 200,000 distinct CDR3 sequences; around 94% were counted once. The ten largest clones take up around 0.11% of the sample.

About this clonotype: Its binding antigen is unknown. Within one base of it there is no much larger clone, and no base qualities were kept.

High-throughput TCR beta sequencing profiled peripheral blood CD8+ and CD4+ T cells from healthy donors, Susac syndrome patients and multiple sclerosis patients. Susac syndrome patients met recently defined diagnostic criteria for definite or probable disease. CD8+ TEMRA cells were enriched by FACS, while bulk CD8+ and CD4+ T cells were purified by magnetic negative isolation. Blood was collected in EDTA tubes and processed within 24 hours, with PBMCs isolated through density gradient centrifugation. PBMCs intended for TCR sequencing were frozen in liquid nitrogen and were later thawed in a 37 degrees C water bath. The sorted or isolated CD4+, CD8+ and CD8+ TEMRA cells reached a purity of at least 90%.

The chain couples TRBV6-6 to TRBJ2-7; no D segment can be confidently identified. The clonotype was recovered from a human donor with Susac syndrome. The source material was CD4+ T cells from PBMCs. The CDR3 region has the sequence CASSPGRDQSYEQYF. In nucleotide form, the sequence is TGTGCCAGCAGCCCCGGAAGGGATCAGTCCTACGAGCAGTACTTC.